The entry below describes one T cell receptor (beta chain). Produced via immunoSEQ multiplex PCR; TCRdb's table is partial and in-frame only. The table has approximately 60,000 clones, just under 90% seen once; the top ten hold approximately 5%. The CDR3 is made up of 9 amino acids. Trimming removed 10 bases at V and 7 bases at J, with 7 bases between. Per germline, CDR1 SEHNR and CDR2 FQNEAQ (reference sequence). These data are taken from a study of T cell changes during pregnancy in multiple sclerosis. The receptor comes from a human donor whose cells served as feeder cells for cultures in a pregnancy study. J is TRBJ1-1 and V is TRBV7-9; no definite D call. Sequencing was performed on peripheral blood from another person, used as feeder cells. The CDR3 DNA sequence: TGTGCCACCGAAGGTGAAGCTTTCTTT. Its translation: CATEGEAFF.